This T cell receptor (beta chain) stems from a study of CD8 T cells in Susac syndrome (dated 2019 in TCRdb). With respect to the entire study: Repertoire sequencing was used to test whether CD8+ T cell activation and differentiation in Susac syndrome was antigen driven.

Details on this clonotype: Its antigen remains unidentified. The sample holds no much larger clone one base away, and base qualities are not on file.

Broad study findings and their caveats: The TCR sequencing and HLA analysis was acknowledged to have included a relatively small number of individuals.

RNA was extracted with the RNeasy kit and roughly 0.5 to 1 ug was reverse transcribed using random hexamers. The immunoSEQ multiplex PCR assay, which covers 54 Vbeta and 13 Jbeta segments, was used to amplify TCR beta CDR3 regions. PCR amplification bias was corrected by using a synthetic template baseline for primer optimization and computational correction. On the study's bioinformatics: Reads were annotated to V, D and J genes according to IMGT and were analyzed with immunoSEQ Analyzer, with only productive sequences retained. To calculate clonality, Shannon entropy was normalized by log2 of the number of productive unique sequences and then subtracted from one. Public and private clones were assessed among the 100 most prevalent clones of each patient and control. Clones were defined as Susac-specific when absent from the healthy and MS cohorts, from over a thousand published viral clones and from other ImmuneACCESS disease sequences. In-frame beta chains were kept once TCRdb had trimmed the public reads at Q25 with fastp and called clones with MiXCR. Every CDR3 protein is listed once, alongside the most common genes and DNA of its rows. The V and J calls follow TCRdb's processing rather than the paper's. Present in this sample are some 180,000 distinct CDR3 sequences, 85% to 95% of which were seen just once. Jointly, the top ten make up 0.1% of the sample.

Peripheral blood CD8+ and CD4+ T cells from healthy donors, Susac syndrome patients and multiple sclerosis patients were profiled by high-throughput TCR beta sequencing. Healthy donors were included as age- and sex-matched controls. Bulk CD8+ and CD4+ T cells were purified magnetically by negative isolation, whereas CD8+ TEMRA cells were enriched by FACS. Blood was drawn into EDTA tubes, processed within 24 hours, and PBMCs were isolated by density gradient centrifugation. PBMCs intended for TCR sequencing were cryopreserved in liquid nitrogen and were subsequently thawed in a 37 degrees C water bath. A purity of at least 90% was achieved for sorted or isolated CD4+, CD8+ and CD8+ TEMRA cells. The CDR3 measures 14 amino acids from cysteine to phenylalanine. Only the CDR3 region is kept as DNA, spanning 42 bases read in frame from base 1. The germline V gene (reference sequence) sets CDR1 to DFQATT and CDR2 to SNEGSKA. V trim: 2 bases; J trim: 5 bases; unmatched bases: 3.

Rearrangement joined TRBV20-1 to TRBJ2-2; 9 middle bases align to TRBD1. The source material was CD4+ T cells from PBMCs. The source of this sequence is a human donor in good health. The CDR3 in this case is CSARQTGGTGELFF. DNA sequence: TGCAGTGCTAGACAGACAGGGGGGACCGGGGAGCTGTTTTTT.